This T cell receptor beta chain derives from a study of cytomegalovirus exposure and HLA in healthy donors. Vbeta (60) and Jbeta (13) primers were used in the PCR. Measured with immunoSEQ multiplex PCR; TCRdb has only the in-frame clones, and not every one. The sample holds approximately 200,000 clones; roughly 83% are singletons and the top ten take around 0.26%. This receptor was taken from a boy between 10 and 17 years old in good health and CMV-seronegative. The sequencing sample was made of PBMCs.

The CDR3 loop reads CASSQDTTRGNQETQYF. The DNA of the CDR3 is TGCGCCAGCAGCCAAGATACTACCCGGGGGAACCAAGAGACCCAGTACTTC. The V and J genes are TRBV4-3 and TRBJ2-5; tentatively, D is TRBD2 (6 bases). Germline-derived CDR1 and CDR2 are LGHNA and YSLEER. With 0 bases removed from V and 0 bases from J, the gap between germline ends came to 14 bases. The CDR3 is 17 amino acids.